A single sample gave rise to the 28 T cell receptor beta chains below, sequenced in a study of blood T cells in healthy people across ages. PCR was performed a second time for about 7 to 11 cycles using a sample-barcoded 5' primer and a J-beta primer mix. TCRdb ran MiXCR on the 5' RACE reads and lists one entry per CDR3 protein. The profile covers roughly 800,000 distinct CDR3 sequences, with approximately 25% appearing a single time and roughly 3.8% taken by the ten largest. This sample also appeared in a second study, on T cells of mothers and their children.

Material for sequencing was blood. These receptors were obtained from a boy aged 5 to 17 in good health.

This clonotype was counted only a few times. This chain connects TRBV2 to TRBJ2-5, with 7 positions matching TRBD1. With V trimmed by 5 bases and J by 7 bases, 13 bases remained unmatched. Looked up from germline, CDR1 is SNHLY and CDR2 is FYNNEI. The CDR3 consists of 15 residues. DNA of the CDR3: TGTGCCAGCAGTTACACCGAAAACAGGGGAGCGACCCAGTACTTC. Amino acids: CASSYTENRGATQYF.

This clonotype turned up a few times. The chain combines TRBV9 with TRBJ2-1; 12 nucleotides agree with TRBD2. The CDR3 has 15 residues. The germline V gene has CDR1 SGDLS and CDR2 YYNGEE. V lost 4 bases and J lost 6; bases outside the gene matches: 5. This CDR3 is CASSPSGGVVNEQFF. As DNA, the CDR3 is TGTGCCAGCAGCCCTAGCGGGGGGGTTGTCAATGAGCAGTTCTTC. Full variable domain (remainder filled in from reference TRBV9 and TRBJ2-1): DSGVTQTPKHLITATGQRVTLRCSPRSGDLSVYWYQQSLDQGLQFLIQYYNGEERAKGNILERFSAQQFPDLHSELNLSSLELGDSALYFCASSPSGGVVNEQFFGPGTRLTVL.

V gene TRBV28 combines with J gene TRBJ1-4; possible D gene TRBD1, 6 bases. The V end was cut by 3 bases, the J end by 7 bases, with 18 bases between. Germline CDR1 is MDHEN and CDR2 is SYDVKM. The CDR3 is made up of 16 amino acids. This CDR3 reads CASSFSEGEGGEKLFF. CDR3 bases: TGTGCCAGCAGTTTCAGTGAGGGGGAGGGCGGTGAAAAACTGTTTTTT.

The chain recombines TRBV28 with TRBJ1-1, with 10 bases fitting TRBD1. This CDR3 has 18 residues. V shed 6 bases and J 0 bases; nucleotides not matched to a gene: 13. CDR1 MDHEN and CDR2 SYDVKM come from the germline V gene. CDR3 sequence reads: CASRPMVGTGALNTEAFF. The CDR3 DNA follows: TGTGCCAGCAGACCCATGGTTGGGACAGGGGCTTTGAACACTGAAGCTTTCTTT.

This clonotype was seen more than once but under ten times. An end of the junction differs from the germline gene, which may be a read error. CDR3 coding DNA: TGTGTCAGCAGCGCCGGGACAAGTAATTCACCCCTCCACTTT. This sequence encodes CVSSAGTSNSPLHF. The chain recombines TRBV12-3 or TRBV12-4 with TRBJ1-6, with D possibly being TRBD1 (6 bases). CDR3 length: 14 amino acids.

The chain employs TRBV19 and TRBJ1-3; a possible D gene is TRBD1 (5 bases). The germline V gene encodes CDR1 LNHDA and CDR2 SQIVND (reference sequence). The germline V and J ends were trimmed by 4 bases and 1 base, with 11 bases remaining between them. The CDR3 runs 15 residues. The CDR3 sequence: CASSKWTNSGNTIYF. Here the CDR3 DNA reads TGTGCCAGTAGTAAGTGGACAAATTCTGGAAACACCATATATTTT.

V and J are TRBV7-6 and TRBJ1-2; D is unresolved. This CDR3 spans 13 amino acids. V was pared by 3 bases and J by 4 bases, with 9 bases between. Germline CDR1 is SGHVS and CDR2 is FNYEAQ. CDR3 coding DNA: TGTGCCAGCAGCTTTATCCCTACCTATGGCTACACCTTC. The encoded protein is CASSFIPTYGYTF.

The genes are TRBV7-8 and TRBJ1-6; TRBD1 agrees at 8 bases. CDR1 and CDR2 (germline): SGHVS, FQNEAQ. Trimming cost V 1 base and J 10 bases; bases outside gene matches: 6. CDR3 length equals 15 residues. The CDR3 DNA is TGTGCCAGCAGCTTAGACAGGGGGAGCGGCTCACCCCTCCACTTT. Protein product: CASSLDRGSGSPLHF.

The V gene is TRBV20-1, the J gene TRBJ2-5; 7 nucleotides align to TRBD1. This CDR3 spans 14 amino acids. The ends lost 5 bases at V and 2 bases at J; junction bases unmatched: 8. Germline V CDR1 and CDR2: DFQATT, SNEGSKA (reference sequence). In DNA form, the CDR3 reads TGCAGTGCTCTCCAGACAGGGACACAAGAGACCCAGTACTTC. It encodes CSALQTGTQETQYF.

In this sample, this clonotype turned up many times. The chain links TRBV7-9 to TRBJ2-5, with 13 bases identical to TRBD2. V was pared by 5 bases and J by 1 base, with 10 bases of the junction left unmatched. CDR3 length: 18 residues. Germline V gene data show CDR1 as SEHNR and CDR2 as FQNEAQ (reference sequence). CDR3 protein: CASSPIGLAGARQETQYF. Here the CDR3 DNA reads TGTGCCAGCAGCCCCATCGGACTAGCGGGAGCCCGCCAAGAGACCCAGTACTTC. Combining the CDR3 with reference TRBV7-9 and TRBJ2-5 gives the whole variable domain DTGVSQNPRHKITKRGQNVTFRCDPISEHNRLYWYRQTLGQGPEFLTYFQNEAQLEKSRLLSDRFSAERPKGSFSTLEIQRTEQGDSAMYLCASSPIGLAGARQETQYFGPGTRLLVL.

The V call is TRBV20-1, the J call TRBJ2-7; TRBD1 is a possible D gene (5 bases). The CDR3 sequence is 12 residues long. From germline, CDR1 is DFQATT and CDR2 SNEGSKA (reference sequence). Trimming shortened V by 6 bases and J by 5 bases, and 14 bases separated the two germline ends. The CDR3 DNA reads TGCAGTGCCAGGCAGGGTACCAACGAGCAGTACTTC. Translation: CSARQGTNEQYF.

This clonotype was seen more than once but under ten times. The junction does not match germline at one end; this may be a read error. The V and J genes are TRBV5-5 and TRBJ1-3; possible D gene TRBD1, 5 bases. The CDR3 spans 12 residues. In germline, CDR1 is SGHKS, CDR2 YYEKEE (reference sequence). Here the CDR3 reads CASSWDSNAIYF. CDR3 nucleotides: TGTGCCAGCAGCTGGGACTCAAACGCCATATATTTT. The whole variable domain, remainder taken from reference TRBV5-5 and TRBJ1-3, is DAGVTQSPTHLIKTRGQQVTLRCSPISGHKSVSWYQQVLGQGPQFIFQYYEKEERGRGNFPDRFSARQFPNYSSELNVNALLLGDSALYLCASSWDSNAIYFGEGSWLTVV.

The CDR3 region is CASTRLTYNEQFF. The CDR3 coding sequence is TGTGCCAGCACCAGGCTGACCTACAATGAGCAGTTCTTC. The V call is TRBV12-3 or TRBV12-4, the J call TRBJ2-1; no clear D gene. There are 13 residues in the CDR3. With 7 bases removed from V and 2 bases from J, the gap between germline ends came to 9 bases.

This clonotype turned up a few times. The gene calls are TRBV20-1 and TRBJ2-1, with 8 bases aligning to TRBD2. The CDR3 is 15 residues long. Germline V gives CDR1 DFQATT, CDR2 SNEGSKA (reference sequence). V was clipped by 6 bases and J by 4 bases; unmatched bases: 11. Written as DNA, the CDR3 is TGCAGTGCCAAGGGACTAGTGCAATGGTACAATGAGCAGTTCTTC. Translated: CSAKGLVQWYNEQFF.

There are a few counts of this clonotype. The J gene is TRBJ2-5, the V gene TRBV20-1, with 7 bases lining up with TRBD2. TRBJ2-1 explains the end of the DNA better; the J call may be wrong. The CDR3 contains 15 residues. Germline CDR1 and CDR2: DFQATT and SNEGSKA (reference sequence). CDR3: CSALPLAAQGNEQFF. The CDR3, as DNA: TGCAGTGCCCTTCCCCTAGCGGCCCAAGGTAATGAGCAGTTCTTC.

The chain recombines TRBV29-1 with TRBJ2-1; TRBD1 aligns across 12 bases. This CDR3 is built from 13 residues. The junction had 5 bases not matched to a gene; V was cut back by 4 bases and J by 10 bases. Germline V CDR1 and CDR2: SQVTM, ANQGSEA. The CDR3 region is CSVGGQGAGEQFF. CDR3 nucleotide sequence: TGCAGCGTTGGGGGACAGGGGGCAGGGGAGCAGTTCTTC.

The CDR3 DNA is TGTGCCAGCAGTGAGCTAGCGGGGCAAGAGACCCAGTACTTC. Encoded protein: CASSELAGQETQYF. The gene calls are TRBV2 and TRBJ2-5; TRBD2 aligns across 9 bases. Losses at the gene ends were 3 bases for V and 2 bases for J; bases not matched to a gene: 1. Looked up from germline, CDR1 is SNHLY and CDR2 is FYNNEI. The CDR3 runs to 14 residues. Using reference TRBV2 and TRBJ2-5 for the parts outside the CDR3, the full variable domain is EPEVTQTPSHQVTQMGQEVILRCVPISNHLYFYWYRQILGQKVEFLVSFYNNEISEKSEIFDDQFSVERPDGSNFTLKIRSTKLEDSAMYFCASSELAGQETQYFGPGTRLLVL.

The CDR3: CASSARTSGEQETQYF. CDR3 DNA sequence: TGTGCCAGCAGTGCACGGACTAGCGGGGAACAAGAGACCCAGTACTTC. The chain combines TRBV6-1 with TRBJ2-5, with 12 bases matching TRBD2. Germline CDR1 is MNHNS and CDR2 is SASEGT. This CDR3 spans 16 amino acids. V shed 4 bases and J 2 bases; nucleotides not matched to a gene: 5.

This clonotype was counted a few times. V usage is TRBV7-9 and J usage is TRBJ2-1; 7 bases map to TRBD1. The V gene's germline CDR1 is SEHNR and CDR2 FQNEAQ (reference sequence). V dropped 5 bases and J dropped 0; count of bases not matched to a gene: 7. The CDR3 spans 16 residues. This CDR3 is CASSPRTGPSYNEQFF. The CDR3 DNA follows: TGTGCCAGCAGCCCTCGGACAGGCCCCTCCTACAATGAGCAGTTCTTC.

This clonotype was observed a few times. This sequence joins TRBV6-2 or TRBV6-3 and TRBJ2-5; 11 bases line up with TRBD2. Germline values: CDR1 MNHEY, CDR2 SVGEGT. This CDR3 has 16 residues. V lost 6 bases, J lost 2 bases, and 8 bases stayed unmatched. This CDR3 reads CASSRPGLAVQETQYF. The CDR3 DNA sequence: TGTGCCAGCAGCCGTCCGGGACTAGCGGTACAAGAGACCCAGTACTTC.

The genes are TRBV6-1 and TRBJ2-5; tentative D call: TRBD1 (6 bases). Germline assignment: CDR1 MNHNS and CDR2 SASEGT. The CDR3 consists of 14 residues. V was shortened by 4 bases and J by 4 bases, with 13 bases between the two germline ends. The CDR3 bases are TGTGCCAGCAGTGCGTTCAGGGGTACAGAGACCCAGTACTTC. This gives the protein CASSAFRGTETQYF.

This clonotype was seen more than once but under ten times. The V call is TRBV20-1, the J call TRBJ1-2; D uncertain. Germline V lookup: CDR1 DFQATT, CDR2 SNEGSKA (reference sequence). Trimming took off 0 bases at V and 2 bases at J, with 22 bases between the two ends. The CDR3 extends over 18 amino acids. CDR3 region: CSARDWEVGDFSNYGYTF. In DNA, the CDR3 is TGCAGTGCTAGAGATTGGGAGGTGGGAGACTTCTCAAACTATGGCTACACCTTC.

The V and J genes are TRBV4-3 and TRBJ2-4, with 13 bases lining up with TRBD2. Germline assignment: CDR1 LGHNA and CDR2 YSLEER. The V and J ends lost 0 bases and 0 bases, in that order; junction bases with no gene match: 8. This CDR3 contains 20 residues. In nucleotides, the CDR3 is TGCGCCAGCAGCCAAGAACTAGCGGGAGGGTTCCCCATAGCCAAAAACATTCAGTACTTC. Translation: CASSQELAGGFPIAKNIQYF.

This clonotype was counted at least ten times. This CDR3 is CASSRTGTDNSPLHF. For the CDR3, the DNA is TGTGCCAGCTCACGTACCGGGACAGATAATTCACCCCTCCACTTT. The chain uses TRBV18 and TRBJ1-6, with 7 bases matching TRBD1. The junction had 5 bases not matched to a gene; V was cut back by 4 bases and J by 5 bases. The CDR3 runs to 15 residues. Germline V gene sequence: CDR1 KGHSH, CDR2 LQKENI. The full variable domain, its missing parts supplied by reference TRBV18 and TRBJ1-6, is NAGVMQNPRHLVRRRGQEARLRCSPMKGHSHVYWYRQLPEEGLKFMVYLQKENIIDESGMPKERFSAEFPKEGPSILRIQQVVRGDSAAYFCASSRTGTDNSPLHFGNGTRLTVT.

V gene TRBV11-2 combines with J gene TRBJ1-1; D perhaps matches TRBD1 (6 bases). V shed 1 base and J shed 7 bases, with 10 bases lying between them. There are 13 residues in the CDR3. Per the germline V gene, CDR1 is SGHAT and CDR2 is FQNNGV. The CDR3 sequence: CASSLVGAGEAFF. Here the CDR3 DNA reads TGTGCCAGCAGCTTAGTGGGGGCCGGTGAAGCTTTCTTT.

The chain is built from TRBV28 and TRBJ2-5; a possible D gene is TRBD2 (6 bases). TRBJ2-7 explains the end of the DNA better; the J call may be wrong. The CDR3 sequence is 15 residues long. The germline CDR1 and CDR2 sequences are MDHEN and SYDVKM. The CDR3: CASTMDVAGSYEQYF. DNA of the CDR3: TGTGCCAGCACCATGGACGTCGCGGGGTCCTACGAGCAGTACTTC.

This rearrangement joins TRBV7-6 to TRBJ2-7, with 9 bases that match TRBD2. This CDR3 has 17 amino acids. Germline V gives CDR1 SGHVS, CDR2 FNYEAQ. V lost 0 bases, J lost 0 bases, and 6 bases stayed unmatched. The CDR3 loop is CASSLAPSGGSSYEQYF. The CDR3 nucleotides read TGTGCCAGCAGCTTAGCCCCAAGCGGGGGGAGCTCCTACGAGCAGTACTTC.

This clonotype was seen a handful of times. V is TRBV6-1 and J is TRBJ1-4; D remains ambiguous. Germline CDR1 MNHNS, CDR2 SASEGT. The V end lost 4 bases, the J end lost 0 bases, and 12 bases lay between the germline ends. The CDR3 length is 16 residues. CDR3 sequence: CASSARTGTTNEKLFF. CDR3 bases: TGTGCCAGCAGTGCCCGGACGGGGACAACTAATGAAAAACTGTTTTTT.